The 6 T cell receptor beta chains below were found in one sample sequenced in a study of cytomegalovirus exposure and HLA in healthy donors. With 60 Vbeta and 13 Jbeta primers, the PCR was carried out. Profiling relied on immunoSEQ multiplex PCR, and the TCRdb table lists in-frame clones only, not all of them. The repertoire consists of around 50,000 clones, with around three quarters occurring once and the leading ten covering approximately 7.6%. Sequencing used PBMCs. The receptors shown here come from a man aged 25-40 years in good health and CMV-seropositive.

A few counts support this clone. This chain links TRBV4-1 with TRBJ2-6; a weak D match, TRBD1 (6 bases). CDR1 and CDR2 from the germline V gene are MGHRA and YSYEKL. The CDR3 totals 16 residues. Trimming shortened V by 0 bases and J by 6 bases, and 12 bases separated the two germline ends. CDR3 bases: TGCGCCAGCAGCCAAGATGGATGGGACACGGCCAACGTCCTGACTTTC. Amino acid sequence: CASSQDGWDTANVLTF.

The rearrangement uses TRBV7-6 and TRBJ2-7; 9 bases map to TRBD2. Germline loops: CDR1 SGHVS, CDR2 FNYEAQ. The CDR3 totals 16 residues. After removal of 2 bases from V and 7 bases from J, the junction contained 12 bases not matched to a gene. The CDR3 bases are TGTGCCAGCAGCTTAAAGACGGCGGGGGGGCCGTATGAGCAGTACTTC. Translation gives CASSLKTAGGPYEQYF. Full variable domain (missing parts from reference TRBV7-6 and TRBJ2-7): GAGVSQSPRYKVTKRGQDVALRCDPISGHVSLYWYRQALGQGPEFLTYFNYEAQQDKSGLPNDRFSAERPEGSISTLTIQRTEQRDSAMYRCASSLKTAGGPYEQYFGPGTRLTVT.

This clone was recorded once. The chain has TRBV5-5 and TRBJ2-4; maybe TRBD1 (5 bases). The germline V gene encodes CDR1 SGHKS and CDR2 YYEKEE (reference sequence). There are 14 residues in the CDR3. Deletions cut 2 bases from V and 5 bases from J, with 11 bases between. The CDR3 nucleotides are TGTGCCAGCAGCTTAGGGGCTTTGGAAAACATTCAGTACTTC. Its protein is CASSLGALENIQYF.

The chain uses TRBV5-1 and TRBJ1-6; the match to TRBD1 covers 8 bases. In germline, CDR1 is SGHRS, CDR2 YFSETQ. V gave up 4 bases and J gave up 10 bases; unmatched junction bases: 7. The CDR3 consists of 14 residues. Here the CDR3 DNA reads TGCGCCAGCAGCCGGTCGACAGGGGACTCACCCCTCCACTTT. This sequence encodes CASSRSTGDSPLHF. Full variable domain (remainder filled in from reference TRBV5-1 and TRBJ1-6): KAGVTQTPRYLIKTRGQQVTLSCSPISGHRSVSWYQQTPGQGLQFLFEYFSETQRNKGNFPGRFSGRQFSNSRSEMNVSTLELGDSALYLCASSRSTGDSPLHFGNGTRLTVT.

The chain carries TRBV27 and TRBJ1-1; no reliable D call. Germline V gives CDR1 MNHEY, CDR2 SMNVEV (reference sequence). This CDR3 is 14 amino acids long. Trimming left V 2 bases short and J 7 bases short, with 14 bases between. CDR3: CASSLGSRAGEAFF. The CDR3 DNA follows: TGTGCCAGCAGTTTAGGGTCGAGGGCGGGTGAAGCTTTCTTT.

The chain links TRBV4-1 to TRBJ2-2; 12 positions agree with TRBD2. V was pared by 0 bases and J by 4 bases, with 3 bases of the junction left unmatched. The CDR3 loop spans 17 amino acids. The germline gives CDR1 MGHRA, CDR2 YSYEKL. The CDR3 DNA sequence: TGCGCCAGCAGCCAAGATAGGACTAGCGGGGTCACCGGGGAGCTGTTTTTT. As protein: CASSQDRTSGVTGELFF.